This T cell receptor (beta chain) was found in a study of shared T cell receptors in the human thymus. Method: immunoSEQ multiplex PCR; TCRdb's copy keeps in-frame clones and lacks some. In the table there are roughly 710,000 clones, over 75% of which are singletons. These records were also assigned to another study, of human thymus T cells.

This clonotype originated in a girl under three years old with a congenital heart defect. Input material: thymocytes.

The DNA of the CDR3 is TGTGCCAGCAGCACCCGACAGTCCAGAAACTCTGGAAACACCATATATTTT. Amino acid sequence: CASSTRQSRNSGNTIYF. The chain joins TRBV13 to TRBJ1-3; D may be TRBD1 (5 bases). The CDR3 totals 17 residues. Looked up from germline, CDR1 is PRHDT and CDR2 is FYEKMQ (reference sequence). The V end lost 5 bases, the J end lost 0 bases, and 17 bases lay between the germline ends.